Listed below are T cell receptor beta chains from one sample, sequenced in a study of cytomegalovirus exposure and HLA in healthy donors. Libraries were prepared by immunoSEQ multiplex PCR; TCRdb keeps only in-frame clonotypes and omits some of them. The sample carries 90,000 to 150,000 clones, about 72% recorded once. Input material: PBMCs. These receptors were taken from a man aged 45-65 years in good health and CMV-seropositive. CDR3s include the opening cysteine and the closing phenylalanine or tryptophan. The D gene is left open where the match is weak. Expanded clones get a size class; other rows say once, few or many, or leave the size out.

j_gene,len,d_gene,v_gene,abundance,CDR3aa,CDR3nt
TRBJ1-1,14,-,TRBV18,few,CASSTGGEHTEAFF,TGTGCCAGCTCCACGGGGGGGGAGCACACTGAAGCTTTCTTT
TRBJ2-7,14,-,TRBV5-1,-,CASSGWGQSYEQYF,TGCGCCAGCAGCGGGTGGGGACAATCCTACGAGCAGTACTTC
TRBJ2-7,14,TRBD1,TRBV10-3,-,CAIKKDREVYEQYF,TGTGCCATCAAGAAGGACAGGGAGGTCTACGAGCAGTACTTC
TRBJ2-7,20,TRBD2,TRBV5-1,-,CASRVEIPLGTSGLPYEQYF,TGCGCCAGCAGAGTGGAGATACCTTTGGGGACTAGCGGGCTACCCTACGAGCAGTACTTC
TRBJ2-7,17,TRBD1,TRBV4-3,few,CASSQDLWDRVSYEQYF,TGCGCCAGCAGCCAAGATTTGTGGGACAGGGTTTCCTACGAGCAGTACTTC
TRBJ1-1,14,-,TRBV5-1,-,CASSSTGMNTEAFF,TGCGCCAGCAGCTCCACAGGGATGAACACTGAAGCTTTCTTT
TRBJ2-3,14,-,TRBV5-8,-,CASSGAGAGDTQYF,TGTGCCAGCAGCGGAGCAGGGGCAGGTGATACGCAGTATTTT
TRBJ2-5,15,TRBD2,TRBV29-1,-,CSVAGGLAGAETQYF,TGCAGCGTTGCAGGGGGACTAGCGGGTGCGGAGACCCAGTACTTC
TRBJ1-2,11,TRBD1,TRBV6-5,-,CASGQGDGYTF,TGTGCCAGCGGACAGGGGGATGGCTACACCTTC
TRBJ1-2,17,TRBD1,TRBV4-3,once,CASSQEVGQGRPNGYTF,TGCGCCAGCAGCCAAGAGGTGGGACAGGGGAGGCCCAATGGCTACACCTTC